These T cell receptor beta chains were read from a single sample in a study of response to subunit inactivated influenza vaccine. TCRdb itself ran the RT-PCR reads through MiXCR, one entry per CDR3 protein. The sample records 180,000 or so distinct CDR3 sequences, about an eighth being singletons. The sample was also reused in another study, on T cells expressing NK-cell markers.

The source was CD8+ T cells sorted from PBMCs, collected 11 to 12 days after vaccination. These TCRs come from a man aged 50-60 years who received an inactivated influenza vaccine. Each CDR3 is given with its conserved first and last residue. Each record gives: V gene, J gene, clone size, CDR3 length, D gene, CDR3 DNA, CDR3 protein. D genes are given only for firm matches. Clone size is not always given. Where it is, it says once, few, many or a class for expanded clones.

>TRBV9|TRBJ2-6|few|14|NA
TGTGCCAGCAGAGCAGGGGCTGGGGCCAACGTCCTGACTTTC
CASRAGAGANVLTF
>TRBV5-1|TRBJ2-2|many|18|TRBD2
TGCGCCAGCAGCTTGAAGTCGTGGGGAGGGGCGAACACCGGGGAGCTGTTTTTT
CASSLKSWGGANTGELFF
>TRBV28|TRBJ2-3|NA|13|NA
TGTGCCAGCACACCAATCCTTAAGGCTACGCAGTATTTT
CASTPILKATQYF
>TRBV6-1|TRBJ2-2|NA|19|NA
TGTGCCAGCAGTGATTTTTTCGTCCTGGCGTTAGGGAACACCGGGGAGCTGTTTTTT
CASSDFFVLALGNTGELFF
>TRBV7-8|TRBJ1-4|NA|14|NA
TGTGCCAGCAGCCCGGACCTACCTGGGGAAAAACTGTTTTTT
CASSPDLPGEKLFF
>TRBV11-3|TRBJ1-1|NA|14|NA
TGTGCCAGCAGCTTACTAACAAGGAACACTGAAGCTTTCTTT
CASSLLTRNTEAFF
>TRBV20-1|TRBJ2-7|few|12|NA
TGCAGTGCTAGACAGGGCAACTACGAGCAGTACTTC
CSARQGNYEQYF
>TRBV7-9|TRBJ2-7|NA|17|TRBD1
TGTGCCAGCAGCTCACTTCATTCCGGGACAGGGGAGGACGAGCAGTACTTC
CASSSLHSGTGEDEQYF
>TRBV29-1|TRBJ1-2|NA|13|NA
TGCAGCGCTTTGACAGGTTCTAACTATGGCTACACCTTC
CSALTGSNYGYTF
>TRBV10-3|TRBJ1-5|NA|16|NA
TGTGCCATTCCGGGACACCAAGCCCATAGCAATCAGCCCCAGCATTTT
CAIPGHQAHSNQPQHF
>TRBV2|TRBJ2-2|few|17|NA
TGTGCCAGCAGTCATAACCGGGACACATCGAACACCGGGGAGCTGTTTTTT
CASSHNRDTSNTGELFF
>TRBV6-1|TRBJ2-5|NA|15|TRBD1
TGTGCCAGCACCAGGGACAGGGGACCTCAAGAGACCCAGTACTTC
CASTRDRGPQETQYF
>TRBV29-1|TRBJ2-7|NA|12|TRBD1
TGCAGCGCGACAGGGTCTATCTACGAGCAGTACTTC
CSATGSIYEQYF
>TRBV19|TRBJ1-1|few|14|TRBD1
TGTGCCAGTAGTAACGACAGGGGAAACACTGAAGCTTTCTTT
CASSNDRGNTEAFF
>TRBV5-1|TRBJ1-1|NA|15|NA
TGCGCCAGCAGCTTGGCGGACACTCCGAACACTGAAGCTTTCTTT
CASSLADTPNTEAFF
>TRBV4-3|TRBJ1-2|few|16|TRBD1
TGCGCCAGCAGCCAAGGGCTTACCGGGACAGACTATGGCTACACCTTC
CASSQGLTGTDYGYTF
>TRBV7-9|TRBJ2-7|few|12|NA
TGTGCCAGCAGCGGTGCAGGCTACGAGCAGTACTTC
CASSGAGYEQYF
>TRBV11-2|TRBJ2-7|NA|15|NA
TGTGCCAGCAGCTTATTAGGGGTACTAACCTACGAGCAGTACTTC
CASSLLGVLTYEQYF
>TRBV9|TRBJ2-7|few|14|NA
TGTGCCAGCTCGCCCGGAGGTCAGGCAGGGGAGCAGTACTTC
CASSPGGQAGEQYF
>TRBV4-3|TRBJ2-1|few|14|NA
TGCGCCAGCAGCCAAGGGAGTCCCTACAATGAGCAGTTCTTC
CASSQGSPYNEQFF
>TRBV4-3|TRBJ1-4|NA|16|NA
TGCGCCAGCAGCCAAGAGCTTTCAATCAACGGTGAAAAACTGTTTTTT
CASSQELSINGEKLFF
>TRBV2|TRBJ2-3|NA|12|NA
TGTGCCAGTCTAGACTACTCAGATACGCAGTATTTT
CASLDYSDTQYF
>TRBV11-2|TRBJ2-3|few|20|TRBD2
TGTGCCAGCAGCTTTCTTCCCTTTGCGGGAGGGCGAAGGGGCACAGATACGCAGTATTTT
CASSFLPFAGGRRGTDTQYF
>TRBV11-2|TRBJ2-1|many|15|NA
TGTGCCAGCAGCTTCAGGGCGGGACCTACCAATGAGCAGTTCTTC
CASSFRAGPTNEQFF
>TRBV29-1|TRBJ1-1|NA|13|NA
TGCAGCGTTGATTGGGGATTTGGGACTGAAGCTTTCTTT
CSVDWGFGTEAFF
>TRBV7-2|TRBJ2-3|few|16|NA
TGTGCCAGCAGCTTAGGCGGGCTGCTACACACAGATACGCAGTATTTT
CASSLGGLLHTDTQYF
>TRBV7-6|TRBJ2-1|NA|12|NA
TGTGCCAGCAGCTTTCGATACAATGAGCAGTTCTTC
CASSFRYNEQFF
>TRBV4-1|TRBJ2-7|NA|15|NA
TGCGCCAGCAGCCAGGGACTGCCGAGCTCCTACGAGCAGTACTTC
CASSQGLPSSYEQYF
>TRBV11-2|TRBJ1-5|NA|15|NA
TGTGCCAGCAGCTTAGGGACAGCTGGCAATCAGCCCCAGCATTTT
CASSLGTAGNQPQHF
>TRBV29-1|TRBJ2-3|many|13|TRBD1
TGCAGCGTTCGACAGGGTATGCCAGATACGCAGTATTTT
CSVRQGMPDTQYF
>TRBV24-1|TRBJ2-3|NA|12|NA
TGTGCCACCAGTGTTTCTGAAGATACGCAGTATTTT
CATSVSEDTQYF